Listed below are T cell receptor beta chains from one sample, sequenced in a study of cytomegalovirus exposure and HLA in healthy donors. Only in-frame clones appear in the TCRdb table, and some are missing; sequencing was by immunoSEQ multiplex PCR. The sample lists 150,000 to 200,000 clones; approximately 83% were seen once. What was sequenced was PBMCs. These receptors were collected from a man between 18 and 35 years old in good health and CMV-seropositive. Both conserved end residues are part of each CDR3. D genes are given only for firm matches. Size tells how often a clone was seen (once, few, many) or the class of an expanded clone, and some rows leave it out.

clone_size: few
d_call: -
j_call: TRBJ1-2
v_call: TRBV19
cdr3_aa: CASSGRVRGYTF
cdr3_nt: TGTGCCAGTAGTGGCAGGGTGCGAGGCTACACCTTC

clone_size: -
d_call: -
j_call: TRBJ2-3
v_call: TRBV9
cdr3_aa: CASSVGPGVTDTQYF
cdr3_nt: TGTGCCAGCAGCGTAGGACCGGGGGTCACAGATACGCAGTATTTT

clone_size: -
d_call: TRBD2
j_call: TRBJ2-5
v_call: TRBV7-9
cdr3_aa: CASSSRGSGETQYF
cdr3_nt: TGTGCCAGCAGCTCCCGGGGTAGCGGGGAGACCCAGTACTTC

clone_size: -
d_call: TRBD1
j_call: TRBJ1-3
v_call: TRBV5-6
cdr3_aa: CASSWGQGSLNTIYF
cdr3_nt: TGTGCCAGCAGCTGGGGACAGGGATCATTAAACACCATATATTTT

clone_size: once
d_call: TRBD1
j_call: TRBJ2-7
v_call: TRBV9
cdr3_aa: CASSGPADRESTYEQYF
cdr3_nt: TGTGCCAGCAGCGGGCCGGCGGACAGGGAAAGTACCTACGAGCAGTACTTC

clone_size: -
d_call: TRBD1
j_call: TRBJ1-2
v_call: TRBV11-2
cdr3_aa: CASSLAAGGWYGYTF
cdr3_nt: TGTGCCAGCAGCTTAGCGGCAGGGGGGTGGTATGGCTACACCTTC

clone_size: once
d_call: -
j_call: TRBJ2-7
v_call: TRBV1
cdr3_aa: CTSSQDCSGGASRYSEQYF
cdr3_nt: TGCACCAGCAGCCAAGATTGCAGCGGGGGGGCCTCCCGATACAGCGAGCAGTACTTC

clone_size: few
d_call: TRBD1
j_call: TRBJ2-3
v_call: TRBV7-9
cdr3_aa: CASSPGRDRGLYF
cdr3_nt: TGTGCCAGCAGCCCCGGGAGAGACAGGGGGCTGTATTTT

clone_size: once
d_call: TRBD2
j_call: TRBJ2-1
v_call: TRBV5-4
cdr3_aa: CASSLGIAGTYNEQFF
cdr3_nt: TGTGCCAGCAGCTTGGGGATAGCGGGGACCTACAATGAGCAGTTCTTC

clone_size: -
d_call: TRBD1
j_call: TRBJ1-6
v_call: TRBV7-9
cdr3_aa: CASSLVRDRGSYNSPLHF
cdr3_nt: TGTGCCAGCAGCTTAGTCAGGGACAGGGGCTCCTATAATTCACCCCTCCACTTT